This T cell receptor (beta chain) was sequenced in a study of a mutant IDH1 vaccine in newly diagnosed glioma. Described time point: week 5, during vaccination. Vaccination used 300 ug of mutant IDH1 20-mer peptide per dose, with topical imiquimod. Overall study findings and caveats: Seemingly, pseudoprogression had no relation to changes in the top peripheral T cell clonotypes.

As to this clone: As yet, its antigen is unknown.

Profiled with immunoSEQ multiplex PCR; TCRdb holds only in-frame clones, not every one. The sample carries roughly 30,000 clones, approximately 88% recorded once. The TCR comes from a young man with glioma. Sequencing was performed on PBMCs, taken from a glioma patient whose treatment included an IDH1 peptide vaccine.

CDR3 loop: CAWTIGQVYNEQFF. CDR3 in DNA: TGTGCCTGGACCATAGGGCAGGTGTACAATGAGCAGTTCTTC. The chain couples TRBV30 to TRBJ2-1; D not resolved. CDR1 and CDR2 from the germline V gene are GTSNPN and SVGIG (reference sequence). CDR3 length: 14 amino acids. V was pared by 4 bases and J by 4 bases, with 14 bases between.